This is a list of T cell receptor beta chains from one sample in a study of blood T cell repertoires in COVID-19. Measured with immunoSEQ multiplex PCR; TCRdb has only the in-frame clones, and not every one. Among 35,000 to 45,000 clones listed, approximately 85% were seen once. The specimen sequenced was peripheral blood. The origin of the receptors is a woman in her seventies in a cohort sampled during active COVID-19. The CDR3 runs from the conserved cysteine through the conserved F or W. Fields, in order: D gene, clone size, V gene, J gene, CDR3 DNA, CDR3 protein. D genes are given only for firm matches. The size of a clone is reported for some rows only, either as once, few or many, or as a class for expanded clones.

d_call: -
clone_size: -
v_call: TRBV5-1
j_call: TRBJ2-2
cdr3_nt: TGCGCCAGCAGCCTTGAGGGTTACACCGGGGAGCTGTTTTTT
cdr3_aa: CASSLEGYTGELFF

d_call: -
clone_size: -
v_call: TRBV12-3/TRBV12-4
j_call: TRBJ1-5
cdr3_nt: TGTGCCAGCAGTTTAGCCGAGAATCAGCCCCAGCATTTT
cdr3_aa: CASSLAENQPQHF

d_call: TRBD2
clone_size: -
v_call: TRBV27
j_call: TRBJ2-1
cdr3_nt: TGTGCCAGCAGCGGGCCTTTGAGGGAACGACTAGCGGGGTACAATGAGCAGTTCTTC
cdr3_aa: CASSGPLRERLAGYNEQFF

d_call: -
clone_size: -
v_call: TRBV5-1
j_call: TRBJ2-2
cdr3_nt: TGCGCCAGCAGCCCCCGGACAGAGAACACCGGGGAGCTGTTTTTT
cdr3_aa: CASSPRTENTGELFF

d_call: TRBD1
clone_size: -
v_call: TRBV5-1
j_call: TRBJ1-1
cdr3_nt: TGCGCCAGCACCGCCGGGGACAGGGGGGCGTTCACTGAAGCTTTCTTT
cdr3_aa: CASTAGDRGAFTEAFF

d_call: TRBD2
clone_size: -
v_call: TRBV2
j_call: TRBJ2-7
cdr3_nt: TGTGCCAGCACCGTTAGGGCCCTGGGAGGGGACGAGCAGTACTTC
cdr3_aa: CASTVRALGGDEQYF

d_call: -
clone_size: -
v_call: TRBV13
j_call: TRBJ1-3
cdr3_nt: TGTGCCAGCAGCTTTAGGCTGACTCTTCCTCAAAACACCATATATTTT
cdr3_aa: CASSFRLTLPQNTIYF

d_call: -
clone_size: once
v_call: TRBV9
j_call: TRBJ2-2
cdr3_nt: TGTGCCAGCAGCGGGAGGACGAACACCGGGGAGCTGTTTTTT
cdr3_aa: CASSGRTNTGELFF

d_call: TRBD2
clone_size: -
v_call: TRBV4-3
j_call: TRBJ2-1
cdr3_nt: TGCGCCAGCAGCCAAGATCGAGGACTAGAATACAATGAGCAGTTCTTC
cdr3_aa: CASSQDRGLEYNEQFF

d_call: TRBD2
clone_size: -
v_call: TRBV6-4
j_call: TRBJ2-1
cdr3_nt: TGTGCCAGCAGCAGACTAGCGGGGACCTACAATGAGCAGTTCTTC
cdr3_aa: CASSRLAGTYNEQFF

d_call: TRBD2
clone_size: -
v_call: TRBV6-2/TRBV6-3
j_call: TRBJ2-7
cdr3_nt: TGTGCCAGCAGTTACCCGACTAGCGGAACATCCTCCTACGAGCAGTACTTC
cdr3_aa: CASSYPTSGTSSYEQYF

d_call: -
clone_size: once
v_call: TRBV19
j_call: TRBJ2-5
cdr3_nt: TGTGCCAGTAGTATAGTAGTGCGGGAGACCCAGTACTTC
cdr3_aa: CASSIVVRETQYF

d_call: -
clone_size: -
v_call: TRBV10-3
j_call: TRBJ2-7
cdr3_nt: TGTGCCATCAGTGAGTTCAGGGACGAGCAGTACTTC
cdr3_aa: CAISEFRDEQYF

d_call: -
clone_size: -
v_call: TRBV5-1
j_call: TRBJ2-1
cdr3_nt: TGCGCCAGCAGCTTGGGAGGGAGCTCCTACAATGAGCAGTTCTTC
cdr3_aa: CASSLGGSSYNEQFF

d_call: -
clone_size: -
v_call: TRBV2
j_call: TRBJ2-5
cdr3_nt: TGTGCCAGCCTGGGGCCCCAGGCGGCAGAGACCCAGTACTTC
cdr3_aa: CASLGPQAAETQYF

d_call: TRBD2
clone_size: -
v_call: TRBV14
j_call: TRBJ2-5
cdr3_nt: TGTGCCAGCAGCCGTTACGGGACTAGCGGAACCCAAGAGACCCAGTACTTC
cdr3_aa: CASSRYGTSGTQETQYF

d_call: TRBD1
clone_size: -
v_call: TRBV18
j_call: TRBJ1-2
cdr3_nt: TGTGCCAGCTCACCACGGGGACAGGGAAACTATGGCTACACCTTC
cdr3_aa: CASSPRGQGNYGYTF

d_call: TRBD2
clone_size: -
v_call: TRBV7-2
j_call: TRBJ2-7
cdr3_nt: TGTGCCAGCAGCTTAGGTAGCGGGAGAAGCTACGAGCAGTACTTC
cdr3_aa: CASSLGSGRSYEQYF

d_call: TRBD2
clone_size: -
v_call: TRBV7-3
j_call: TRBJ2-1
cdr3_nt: TGTGCCAGCAGCCCGAGACTAGCGGGCCAAGGGGATGAGCAGTTCTTC
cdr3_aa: CASSPRLAGQGDEQFF

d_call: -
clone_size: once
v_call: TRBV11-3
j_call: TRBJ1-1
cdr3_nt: TGTGCCAGCAGCTTAAGTCCCTCAGGCACTGAAGCTTTCTTT
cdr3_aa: CASSLSPSGTEAFF

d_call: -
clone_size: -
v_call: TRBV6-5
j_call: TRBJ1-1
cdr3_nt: TGTGCCAGCAGTCTGGAAATGAGCGACACTGAAGCTTTCTTT
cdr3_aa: CASSLEMSDTEAFF

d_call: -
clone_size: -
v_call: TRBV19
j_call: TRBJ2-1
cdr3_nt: TGTGCCAGTAGTCCCTTCACGGATGAGCAGTTCTTC
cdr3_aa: CASSPFTDEQFF

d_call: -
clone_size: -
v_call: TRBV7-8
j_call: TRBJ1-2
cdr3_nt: TGTGCCAGCAGCCCCGCGGGGCTCTATGGCTACACCTTC
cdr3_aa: CASSPAGLYGYTF

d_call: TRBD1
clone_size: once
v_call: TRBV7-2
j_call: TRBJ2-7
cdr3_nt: TGTGCCAGCAGCATTGGACAGGGGGCTTACGAGCAGTACTTC
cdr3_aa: CASSIGQGAYEQYF